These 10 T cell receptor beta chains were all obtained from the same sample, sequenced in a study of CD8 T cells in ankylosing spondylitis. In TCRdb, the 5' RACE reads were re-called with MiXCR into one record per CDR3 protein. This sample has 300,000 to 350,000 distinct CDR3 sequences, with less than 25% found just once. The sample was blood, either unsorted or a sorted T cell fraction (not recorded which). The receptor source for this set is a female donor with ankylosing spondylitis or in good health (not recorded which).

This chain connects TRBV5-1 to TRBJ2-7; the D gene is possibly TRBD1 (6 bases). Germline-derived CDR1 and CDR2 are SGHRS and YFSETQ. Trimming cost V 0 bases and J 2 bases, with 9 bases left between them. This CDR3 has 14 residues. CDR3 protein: CASSLGQVPYEQYF. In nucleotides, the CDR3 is TGCGCCAGCAGCTTGGGACAGGTCCCCTACGAGCAGTACTTC.

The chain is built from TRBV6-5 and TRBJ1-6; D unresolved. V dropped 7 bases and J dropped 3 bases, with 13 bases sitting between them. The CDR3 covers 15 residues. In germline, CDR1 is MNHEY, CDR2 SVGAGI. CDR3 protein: CASITTDLYNSPLHF. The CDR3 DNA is TGTGCCAGCATTACGACTGACCTCTATAATTCACCCCTCCACTTT.

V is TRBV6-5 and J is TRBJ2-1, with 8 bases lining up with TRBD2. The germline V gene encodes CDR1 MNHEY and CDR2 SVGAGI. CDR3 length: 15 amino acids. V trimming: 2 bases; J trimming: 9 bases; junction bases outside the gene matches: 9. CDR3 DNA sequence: TGTGCCAGCAGTTACGGAGGGGCGGGAGGTTTTGAGCAGTTCTTC. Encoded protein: CASSYGGAGGFEQFF.

CDR3 sequence (DNA): TGTGCCAGCAGCCTCCCAGGACTAGCGAGCTACAATGAGCAGTTCTTC. Amino acid sequence: CASSLPGLASYNEQFF. This sequence joins TRBV6-2 or TRBV6-3 and TRBJ2-1; 9 nucleotides line up with TRBD2. Germline V CDR1 and CDR2: MNHEY, SVGEGT. V was clipped by 6 bases and J by 3 bases; unmatched bases: 9. The CDR3 is made up of 16 amino acids.

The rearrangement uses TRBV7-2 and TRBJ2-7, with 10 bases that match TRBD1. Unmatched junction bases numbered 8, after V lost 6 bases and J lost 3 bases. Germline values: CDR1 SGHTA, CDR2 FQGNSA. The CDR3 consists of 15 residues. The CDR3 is CASSLTGTGDYEQYF. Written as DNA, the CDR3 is TGTGCCAGCAGTTTAACCGGGACAGGGGACTACGAGCAGTACTTC.

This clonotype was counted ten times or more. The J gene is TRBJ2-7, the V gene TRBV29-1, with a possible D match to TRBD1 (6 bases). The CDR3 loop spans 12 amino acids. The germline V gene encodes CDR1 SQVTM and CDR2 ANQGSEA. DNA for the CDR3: TGCAGACCCAAAACAGGGTTCTACGAGCAGTACTTC. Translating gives CRPKTGFYEQYF.

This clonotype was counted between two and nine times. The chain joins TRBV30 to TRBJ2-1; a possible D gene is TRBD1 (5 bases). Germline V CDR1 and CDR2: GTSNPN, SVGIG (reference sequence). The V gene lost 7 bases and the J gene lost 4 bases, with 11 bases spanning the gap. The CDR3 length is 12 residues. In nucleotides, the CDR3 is TGTGCCTCCAAAAGGGGTTACAATGAGCAGTTCTTC. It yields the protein CASKRGYNEQFF.

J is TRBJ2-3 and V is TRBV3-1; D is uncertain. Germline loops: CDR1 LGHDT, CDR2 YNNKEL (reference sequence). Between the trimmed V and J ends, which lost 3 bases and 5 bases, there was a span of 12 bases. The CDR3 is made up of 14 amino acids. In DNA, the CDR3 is TGTGCCAGCAGCCACTTAGGACCCGGAGATACGCAGTATTTT. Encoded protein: CASSHLGPGDTQYF.

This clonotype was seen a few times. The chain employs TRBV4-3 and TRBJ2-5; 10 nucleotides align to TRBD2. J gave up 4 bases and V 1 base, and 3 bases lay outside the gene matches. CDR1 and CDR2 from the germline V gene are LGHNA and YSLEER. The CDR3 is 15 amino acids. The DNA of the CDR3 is TGCGCCAGCAGCCAAGTTTCTAGCGGGGGAGAGACCCAGTACTTC. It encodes CASSQVSSGGETQYF.

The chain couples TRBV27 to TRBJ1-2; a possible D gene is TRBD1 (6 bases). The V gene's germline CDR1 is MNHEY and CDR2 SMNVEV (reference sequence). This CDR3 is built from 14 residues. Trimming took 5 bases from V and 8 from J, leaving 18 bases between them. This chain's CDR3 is CASSPSRGIGGYTF. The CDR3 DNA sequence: TGTGCCAGCAGTCCAAGCAGGGGAATCGGAGGCTACACCTTC.